This is a list of T cell receptor beta chains from one sample in a study of T cells in Graves' hyperthyroidism and ophthalmopathy. MiXCR was run by TCRdb on the multiplex PCR reads, yielding one entry per CDR3 protein. This table has some 650,000 distinct CDR3 sequences, about a sixth appearing once. Material: blood. These receptors all come from a woman in her forties with Graves' ophthalmopathy. The CDR3 runs from the conserved cysteine through the conserved F or W. The D gene is left open where the match is weak. Rows may omit the clone size; those that give it use once, few, many or a size class.

j_call v_call d_call clone_size cdr3_length cdr3_aa cdr3_nt
TRBJ2-1 TRBV7-3 NA few 15 CASSQGGGRTGEQFF TGTGCCAGCAGTCAGGGGGGGGGGCGTACGGGGGAGCAGTTCTTC
TRBJ2-2 TRBV30 NA few 14 CAWSLGGNTGELFF TGTGCCTGGAGTCTGGGGGGTAACACCGGGGAGCTGTTTTTT
TRBJ2-3 TRBV5-4 TRBD2 NA 16 CASSDGLAGAPDTQYF TGTGCCAGCAGCGATGGTTTAGCGGGAGCCCCAGATACGCAGTATTTT
TRBJ2-1 TRBV11-1 TRBD2 many 15 CASSSGLAGNNEQFF TGTGCCAGCAGCTCCGGACTAGCGGGTAACAATGAGCAGTTCTTC
TRBJ2-2 TRBV28 NA many 14 CASTMPGYSGELFF TGTGCCAGCACCATGCCGGGGTACAGCGGGGAGCTGTTTTTT
TRBJ1-1 TRBV19 NA NA 15 CASSISGTPNTEAFF TGTGCCAGTAGTATTAGCGGGACACCGAACACTGAAGCTTTCTTT
TRBJ1-2 TRBV3-1 NA many 16 CASSPRLPGTNYGYTF TGTGCCAGCAGCCCCCGCCTTCCCGGGACTAACTATGGCTACACCTTC
TRBJ2-7 TRBV12-3/TRBV12-4 NA many 16 CASSPGRRGRSYEQYF TGTGCCAGCAGCCCGGGCCGTAGGGGCCGATCCTACGAGCAGTACTTC
TRBJ2-2 TRBV6-1 TRBD2 few 15 CASRSSGSSTGELFF TGTGCCAGCAGGAGTAGCGGGAGCAGCACCGGGGAGCTGTTTTTT
TRBJ2-2 TRBV3-1 TRBD2 once 15 CASSQLAGPTGELFF TGTGCCAGCAGCCAACTAGCGGGACCGACCGGGGAGCTGTTTTTT
TRBJ2-3 TRBV11-1 NA NA 16 CASSLYGFRGTDTQYF TGTGCCAGCAGCTTATATGGCTTTAGGGGCACAGATACGCAGTATTTT
TRBJ2-3 TRBV12-3/TRBV12-4 NA NA 15 CASSLMLGSTDTQYF TGTGCCAGCAGTTTAATGCTCGGTAGCACAGATACGCAGTATTTT
TRBJ1-5 TRBV28 NA few 14 CASSQIDSNQPQHF TGTGCCAGCAGTCAAATAGATAGCAATCAGCCCCAGCATTTT
TRBJ2-7 TRBV27 TRBD2 few 17 CASSRGLAGLNSYEQYF TGTGCCAGCAGCCGGGGACTAGCGGGGCTAAACTCCTACGAGCAGTACTTC
TRBJ2-7 TRBV5-5 NA many 15 CASSLGQAFSYEQYF TGTGCCAGCAGCTTGGGGCAGGCCTTTTCCTACGAGCAGTACTTC
TRBJ1-2 TRBV27 TRBD1 NA 15 CASSFSGQGKSGYTF TGTGCCAGCAGTTTCTCGGGACAGGGGAAATCCGGCTACACCTTC
TRBJ2-3 TRBV5-1 NA few 14 CASSLGASADTQYF TGCGCCAGCAGCTTGGGCGCTAGCGCCGATACGCAGTATTTT
TRBJ2-5 TRBV11-2 TRBD2 many 17 CASSLGGGGAGVRDQYF TGTGCCAGCAGCTTAGGAGGCGGGGGGGCCGGTGTTCGGGACCAGTACTTC
TRBJ1-3 TRBV27 NA many 16 CASSPSRTVSGNTIYF TGTGCCAGCAGTCCGTCCAGGACGGTCTCTGGAAACACCATATATTTT
TRBJ1-2 TRBV4-1 NA NA 13 CASSQDLGGGYTF TGCGCCAGCAGCCAAGATTTGGGCGGGGGCTACACCTTC
TRBJ2-7 TRBV4-1 TRBD2 NA 18 CASSQMTSGDIMVYEQYF TGCGCCAGCAGCCAAATGACTAGCGGGGATATAATGGTCTACGAGCAGTACTTC
TRBJ2-1 TRBV13 TRBD2 many 13 CASSHSGGYEQFF TGTGCCAGCAGCCATAGCGGGGGCTATGAGCAGTTCTTC
TRBJ2-1 TRBV2 NA NA 14 CATRSSSGGNEQFF TGTGCCACCAGAAGTTCTAGTGGGGGTAATGAGCAGTTCTTC
TRBJ2-5 TRBV6-6 NA many 12 CASSYIGETQYF TGTGCCAGCAGTTACATTGGAGAGACCCAGTACTTC
TRBJ2-2 TRBV28 TRBD1 NA 16 CASTLPRTGGFGELFF TGTGCCAGCACCCTACCGAGGACAGGGGGCTTCGGGGAGCTGTTTTTT
TRBJ2-5 TRBV20-1 NA few 14 CSARDRRAAWAQYF TGCAGTGCTAGAGATCGAAGAGCGGCTTGGGCCCAGTACTTC